Listed here are 30 T cell receptor beta chains from one sample, sequenced in a study of beta chain features in type 1 diabetes. TCRB transcripts that were expressed got sequenced, as all of the isolated RNA had been reverse transcribed. TCRdb's table, derived via immunoSEQ multiplex PCR, lists solely in-frame clones and lacks some. The data contain some 230,000 clones, around 9.6% of them singletons. The sample taken for sequencing was naive CD4+ T cells from blood. The origin of the receptors is a young woman in good health.

This clone was seen a few times. The chain is built from TRBV6-5 and TRBJ1-6; D gene ambiguous. CDR1 and CDR2 (germline): MNHEY, SVGAGI. The CDR3 extends over 10 amino acids. Trimming stripped 8 bases from V and 8 bases from J, with 4 bases between. The CDR3 sequence: CASGHSPLHF. CDR3 DNA: TGTGCCAGCGGGCATTCACCCCTCCACTTT.

This clone was seen only a few times. The chain combines TRBV19 with TRBJ1-2; no definite D call. The CDR3 is 16 residues long. V was trimmed by 0 bases and J by 1 base, leaving 12 bases between them. CDR1 is LNHDA and CDR2 is SQIVND in the germline V gene (reference sequence). CDR3 protein: CASSIDPRLLNYGYTF. CDR3 nucleotide sequence: TGTGCCAGTAGTATAGATCCGAGGCTACTTAACTATGGCTACACCTTC.

This clone was seen many times. Distinct nucleotide sequences in the sample also encode this CDR3. The chain combines TRBV18 with TRBJ2-5; 11 nucleotides agree with TRBD2. This CDR3 comprises 15 residues. Germline CDR1 is KGHSH and CDR2 is LQKENI. V gave up 6 bases and J gave up 3 bases; unmatched junction bases: 6. CDR3 amino acids: CASSPPGLAEETQYF. Written as DNA, the CDR3 is TGTGCCAGCTCTCCCCCGGGACTAGCGGAAGAGACCCAGTACTTC. The full variable domain, completed using reference TRBV18 and TRBJ2-5, is NAGVMQNPRHLVRRRGQEARLRCSPMKGHSHVYWYRQLPEEGLKFMVYLQKENIIDESGMPKERFSAEFPKEGPSILRIQQVVRGDSAAYFCASSPPGLAEETQYFGPGTRLLVL.

The sample holds a few counts of this clone. CDR3 bases: TGTGCCAGTTCGATCCGGGCCTCAGGGGGCTCCTACGAGCAGTACTTC. Its translation: CASSIRASGGSYEQYF. The chain is built from TRBV9 and TRBJ2-7, with 7 nucleotides matching TRBD1. V trimming: 8 bases; J trimming: 0 bases; junction bases outside the gene matches: 14. Germline V lookup: CDR1 SGDLS, CDR2 YYNGEE. This CDR3 region has 16 residues. The full variable domain, with the rest looked up from reference TRBV9 and TRBJ2-7, is DSGVTQTPKHLITATGQRVTLRCSPRSGDLSVYWYQQSLDQGLQFLIQYYNGEERAKGNILERFSAQQFPDLHSELNLSSLELGDSALYFCASSIRASGGSYEQYFGPGTRLTVT.

The J gene is TRBJ1-5, the V gene TRBV19; tentatively, D is TRBD1 (5 bases). The germline CDR1 and CDR2 sequences are LNHDA and SQIVND (reference sequence). V shed 6 bases and J shed 3 bases, with 9 bases lying between them. CDR3 length: 13 amino acids. In DNA form, the CDR3 reads TGTGCCAGTAGAGGACACTTCAATCAGCCCCAGCATTTT. Translation gives CASRGHFNQPQHF.

This rearrangement joins TRBV19 to TRBJ1-2, with D perhaps matching TRBD1 (5 bases). CDR3 length: 13 residues. Germline assignment: CDR1 LNHDA and CDR2 SQIVND (reference sequence). V was trimmed by 10 bases and J by 5 bases, leaving 17 bases between them. The CDR3 loop reads CATRTGRGYGYTF. The CDR3 region has the DNA TGTGCCACCAGAACCGGGAGGGGATATGGCTACACCTTC.

The chain uses TRBV30 and TRBJ1-5, with 7 bases matching TRBD1. Germline lookup yields CDR1 GTSNPN and CDR2 SVGIG (reference sequence). J was trimmed by 2 bases and V by 4 bases; bases with no gene match: 5. The CDR3 length is 14 residues. In nucleotides, the CDR3 is TGTGCCTGGACCGCAGGACAGGGCAATCAGCCCCAGCATTTT. Protein: CAWTAGQGNQPQHF.

The CDR3 protein is CASLTSGVTYEQYF. DNA for the CDR3: TGTGCCAGCTTGACTAGCGGGGTCACCTACGAGCAGTACTTC. The chain combines TRBV14 with TRBJ2-7; TRBD2 matches 11 bases. Germline CDR1 reads SGHDN; CDR2 reads FVKESK. The CDR3 sequence is 14 residues long. Trimming cost V 8 bases and J 2 bases; bases outside gene matches: 5.

The chain combines TRBV2 with TRBJ1-5; a weak D match, TRBD1 (5 bases). Germline V gives CDR1 SNHLY, CDR2 FYNNEI. Trimming pared 6 bases from V and 0 bases from J, leaving 9 bases between. The CDR3 spans 14 residues. This CDR3 is CASSGHTSNQPQHF. Here the CDR3 DNA reads TGTGCCAGCAGCGGACATACTAGCAATCAGCCCCAGCATTTT.

The chain employs TRBV5-5 and TRBJ2-7, with no clear D. From germline, CDR1 is SGHKS and CDR2 YYEKEE (reference sequence). The CDR3 is 13 residues long. V lost 0 bases and J lost 3, with 7 bases in between. CDR3 protein: CASSLVDDYEQYF. The CDR3 nucleotides are TGTGCCAGCAGCTTGGTAGATGACTACGAGCAGTACTTC.

Details on this clone: The sample has other DNA sequences that encode this CDR3 too. The chain uses TRBV29-1 and TRBJ2-7, with 7 bases lining up with TRBD2. There are 12 residues in the CDR3. Germline V gene data show CDR1 as SQVTM and CDR2 as ANQGSEA. With V trimmed by 4 bases and J by 3 bases, 3 bases remained unmatched. The CDR3 DNA reads as TGCAGCGTTGGTCCGGGGGGCTACGAGCAGTACTTC. It is translated as CSVGPGGYEQYF.

The gene calls are TRBV5-1 and TRBJ2-5; D not resolved. Trimming removed 2 bases from V and 5 bases from J, with 10 bases in between. CDR1 SGHRS and CDR2 YFSETQ come from the germline V gene. The CDR3 spans 13 residues. The CDR3 reads CASSLPGAETQYF. The CDR3 nucleotides are TGCGCCAGCAGCTTACCGGGTGCGGAGACCCAGTACTTC.

V and J are TRBV18 and TRBJ1-4, with unresolved D. CDR1 is KGHSH, CDR2 LQKENI, per germline. There are 16 residues in the CDR3. Trimming stripped 6 bases from V and 6 bases from J, with 20 bases between. CDR3 sequence (DNA): TGTGCCAGCTCCCACAGCGGGCATAAACGGGATGAAAAACTGTTTTTT. As protein: CASSHSGHKRDEKLFF.

This clone was seen just once. The chain uses TRBV5-5 and TRBJ2-7, with 10 positions matching TRBD2. Germline assignment: CDR1 SGHKS and CDR2 YYEKEE (reference sequence). The junction had 5 bases not matched to a gene; V was cut back by 4 bases and J by 1 base. The length of the CDR3 is 15 residues. CDR3 in amino acids: CASSPRTSGSYEQYF. The CDR3 DNA reads as TGTGCCAGCAGCCCGAGGACTAGCGGTTCCTACGAGCAGTACTTC. Using reference TRBV5-5 and TRBJ2-7 for the parts outside the CDR3, the full variable domain is DAGVTQSPTHLIKTRGQQVTLRCSPISGHKSVSWYQQVLGQGPQFIFQYYEKEERGRGNFPDRFSARQFPNYSSELNVNALLLGDSALYLCASSPRTSGSYEQYFGPGTRLTVT.

This clone has more than one count but fewer than ten. The chain has TRBV5-1 and TRBJ1-4; D gene ambiguous. Germline-derived CDR1 and CDR2 are SGHRS and YFSETQ. The V end lost 7 bases, the J end lost 8 bases, and 18 bases lay between the germline ends. The CDR3 covers 14 residues. The CDR3 protein is CASAPSTAQEKLFF. CDR3 sequence (DNA): TGCGCCAGCGCCCCTAGTACCGCCCAAGAAAAACTGTTTTTT.

This clone was counted a few times. The chain carries TRBV2 and TRBJ2-1; 15 bases line up with TRBD2. V trimming: 6 bases; J trimming: 1 base; junction bases outside the gene matches: 4. In germline, CDR1 is SNHLY, CDR2 FYNNEI. The length of the CDR3 is 17 residues. The chain's CDR3 is CASSGLAGGPSYNEQFF. DNA for the CDR3: TGTGCCAGCAGCGGACTAGCGGGAGGGCCGTCCTACAATGAGCAGTTCTTC.

This clone was found a few times. This chain links TRBV29-1 with TRBJ1-2; D remains unclear. This CDR3 has 12 residues. The V end lost 4 bases, the J end lost 5 bases, and 11 bases lay between the germline ends. Per germline, CDR1 SQVTM and CDR2 ANQGSEA. CDR3: CSVAMTEYGYTF. CDR3 sequence (DNA): TGCAGCGTTGCCATGACGGAGTATGGCTACACCTTC.

The rearrangement links TRBV4-1 to TRBJ2-3, with D maybe TRBD1 (6 bases). Germline values: CDR1 MGHRA, CDR2 YSYEKL. This CDR3 has 17 amino acids. Trimming pared 1 base from V and 0 bases from J, leaving 14 bases between. The CDR3 DNA reads TGCGCCAGCAGCCAAGGTTGGTCAGGGGAAAGCACAGATACGCAGTATTTT. This codes for CASSQGWSGESTDTQYF.

The chain couples TRBV20-1 to TRBJ1-2; D call uncertain. CDR1 and CDR2 (germline): DFQATT, SNEGSKA (reference sequence). The CDR3 covers 11 residues. With 8 bases removed from V and 2 bases from J, the gap between germline ends came to 9 bases. As DNA, the CDR3 is TGCAGTCTAAGATCCAACTATGGCTACACCTTC. Protein product: CSLRSNYGYTF.

This rearrangement joins TRBV5-1 to TRBJ2-7; D unclear. The V gene's germline CDR1 is SGHRS and CDR2 YFSETQ. V was clipped by 1 base and J by 0 bases, with 8 bases between them. The CDR3 totals 14 residues. CDR3 bases: TGCGCCAGCAGCTTGTTACCAGTCTCCTACGAGCAGTACTTC. Translated: CASSLLPVSYEQYF.

This clone was detected ten times or more. V usage is TRBV4-1 and J usage is TRBJ1-1; tentatively, D is TRBD1 (5 bases). The germline CDR1 and CDR2 sequences are MGHRA and YSYEKL. This CDR3 has 15 residues. V was clipped by 0 bases and J by 10 bases, with 18 bases between them. CDR3 in amino acids: CASSQDQGGAKGAFF. CDR3 in DNA: TGCGCCAGCAGCCAAGATCAAGGAGGGGCCAAAGGAGCTTTCTTT.

In this sample, this clone turned up many times. This chain joins TRBV4-2 and TRBJ2-2; 8 positions match TRBD1. The CDR3 has 15 amino acids. The V and J ends lost 1 base and 7 bases, in that order; junction bases with no gene match: 5. The germline gives CDR1 LGHNA, CDR2 YNFKEQ. The CDR3 sequence is CASSQVQGAGGELFF. In nucleotides, the CDR3 is TGTGCCAGCAGCCAAGTCCAGGGGGCGGGCGGGGAGCTGTTTTTT.

The V and J genes are TRBV5-4 and TRBJ1-1; D is uncertain. V dropped 0 bases and J dropped 2 bases, with 8 bases sitting between them. The CDR3 totals 14 residues. Germline V lookup: CDR1 SGHNT, CDR2 YYREEE (reference sequence). The CDR3 spells CASSLENRNTEAFF. The CDR3 DNA is TGTGCCAGCAGCTTGGAAAACAGAAACACTGAAGCTTTCTTT.

This clone has a handful of counts. The genes are TRBV6-1 and TRBJ2-5; D is uncertain. V lost 3 bases to trimming and J lost 4 bases, with 6 bases between them. The CDR3 has 12 amino acids. Germline V gene data show CDR1 as MNHNS and CDR2 as SASEGT. CDR3 bases: TGTGCCAGCAGTGAGGCTTCAGAGACCCAGTACTTC. It yields the protein CASSEASETQYF.

The gene calls are TRBV13 and TRBJ1-2, with TRBD1 matching 7 bases. V lost 4 bases, J lost 3 bases, and 14 bases stayed unmatched. Germline loops: CDR1 PRHDT, CDR2 FYEKMQ (reference sequence). The CDR3 sequence is 17 residues long. The DNA of the CDR3 is TGTGCCAGCAGCTCCACACATGACAGGGTCTTTCACTATGGCTACACCTTC. Its protein product is CASSSTHDRVFHYGYTF.

This clone was seen only a few times. The chain is built from TRBV27 and TRBJ2-7; 12 bases align to TRBD1. CDR1 MNHEY and CDR2 SMNVEV come from the germline V gene (reference sequence). The CDR3 consists of 17 residues. The V gene end was trimmed by 3 bases and the J gene end by 5 bases; junction bases not matched to a gene: 11. The CDR3 DNA sequence: TGTGCCAGCAGTTTTTTGGGACAGGGGGCGCAAACCCACGAGCAGTACTTC. It translates to CASSFLGQGAQTHEQYF.

This chain uses TRBV4-1 with TRBJ2-2, with TRBD1 identical over 7 bases. Germline V gives CDR1 MGHRA, CDR2 YSYEKL. This CDR3 has 12 amino acids. V shed 4 bases and J 7 bases; nucleotides not matched to a gene: 0. In DNA form, the CDR3 reads TGCGCCAGCAGCCGGACAGGCGGGGAGCTGTTTTTT. This gives the protein CASSRTGGELFF.

This chain connects TRBV5-1 to TRBJ2-5; perhaps TRBD1 as D (6 bases). This CDR3 region has 13 residues. V lost 3 bases, J lost 8 bases, and 14 bases lay in between. Germline V gene data show CDR1 as SGHRS and CDR2 as YFSETQ. The CDR3 region has the DNA TGCGCCAGCAGCTCTCAGACAGGACCTACCCAGTACTTC. Its protein is CASSSQTGPTQYF.

This chain links TRBV5-1 with TRBJ1-2; TRBD1 aligns across 7 bases. The CDR3 contains 17 residues. V lost 1 base and J lost 4; bases outside the gene matches: 13. Germline V gives CDR1 SGHRS, CDR2 YFSETQ. The CDR3 DNA reads as TGCGCCAGCAGCTTGACCCCCCGGGACAGCGAGTTCTATGGCTACACCTTC. Its protein is CASSLTPRDSEFYGYTF.

The rearrangement links TRBV29-1 to TRBJ1-2; possible D gene TRBD1, 6 bases. The CDR3 sequence is 14 residues long. The germline V gene encodes CDR1 SQVTM and CDR2 ANQGSEA. The V end lost 0 bases, the J end lost 0 bases, and 8 bases lay between the germline ends. CDR3 nucleotide sequence: TGCAGCGTTGAAGACTCAGGGGCTAACTATGGCTACACCTTC. It is translated as CSVEDSGANYGYTF.